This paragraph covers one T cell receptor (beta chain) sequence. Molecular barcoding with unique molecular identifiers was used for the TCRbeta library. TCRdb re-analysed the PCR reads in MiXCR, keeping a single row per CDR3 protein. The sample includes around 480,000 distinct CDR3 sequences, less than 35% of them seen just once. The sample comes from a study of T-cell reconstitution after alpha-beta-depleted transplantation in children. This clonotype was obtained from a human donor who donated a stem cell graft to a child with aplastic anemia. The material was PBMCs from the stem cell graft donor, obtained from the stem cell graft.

CDR3 residues: CASSYSSLQETQYF. CDR3 bases: TGTGCCAGCAGTTACTCTTCTCTCCAAGAGACCCAGTACTTC. The V call is TRBV6-5, the J call TRBJ2-5; D remains ambiguous. Germline V gene data show CDR1 as MNHEY and CDR2 as SVGAGI. Deletions cut 0 bases from V and 1 base from J, with 6 bases between. The CDR3 length is 14 residues.